A selection of T cell receptor beta chains follows, all from one sample in a study of blood T cell repertoires in COVID-19. TCRdb's table, derived via immunoSEQ multiplex PCR, lists solely in-frame clones and lacks some. The data hold under 400,000 clones, with 70% to 90% observed a single time. The sequencing sample was made of peripheral blood. The receptors here all came from a woman aged 25 to 39 with COVID-19, enrolled during active disease. The CDR3 runs from the conserved cysteine through the conserved F or W. The D gene is left open where the match is weak. Clone size, where shown, is once, few, many, or a class for clones that have expanded.

size: once
J: TRBJ1-4
V: TRBV4-1
D: NA
DNA: TGCGCCAGCACCCTAGCCAAGTCCGGGAATGAAAAACTGTTTTTT
CDR3: CASTLAKSGNEKLFF

size: NA
J: TRBJ2-1
V: TRBV24-1
D: TRBD2
DNA: TGTGCCACCAGTGAGGCCGGGACTAGTGGTGAGCAGTTCTTC
CDR3: CATSEAGTSGEQFF

size: NA
J: TRBJ2-7
V: TRBV13
D: TRBD1
DNA: TGTGCCAGCAGCTTAAATGGACAGGGGGTTGACGAGCAGTACTTC
CDR3: CASSLNGQGVDEQYF

size: NA
J: TRBJ2-1
V: TRBV29-1
D: TRBD2
DNA: TGCAGCGTAACCGGGACTAGGGACTACAATGAGCAGTTCTTC
CDR3: CSVTGTRDYNEQFF

size: once
J: TRBJ1-2
V: TRBV5-8
D: TRBD1
DNA: TGTGCCAGCAGCCAGATGATAGGGGGCATGAGCGGCTACACCTTC
CDR3: CASSQMIGGMSGYTF

size: NA
J: TRBJ2-1
V: TRBV28
D: TRBD2
DNA: TGTGCCAGCAGCGGAGGCGCGGGAGGCTACAATGAGCAGTTCTTC
CDR3: CASSGGAGGYNEQFF

size: NA
J: TRBJ2-5
V: TRBV19
D: NA
DNA: TGTGCCAGTAGTGAAGAAGGGAGAGAGACCCAGTACTTC
CDR3: CASSEEGRETQYF

size: NA
J: TRBJ2-5
V: TRBV24-1
D: TRBD1
DNA: TGTGCCACCAGTTCTACTTGGGGGACAGGGAAGGAAGAGACCCAGTACTTC
CDR3: CATSSTWGTGKEETQYF

size: NA
J: TRBJ2-1
V: TRBV5-1
D: NA
DNA: TGCGCCAGCAGCTTGTTTGCTAGCCAGTACAATGAGCAGTTCTTC
CDR3: CASSLFASQYNEQFF

size: once
J: TRBJ2-7
V: TRBV10-3
D: NA
DNA: TGTGCCATCGCCCCCTCGACTCGTTCCTACGAGCAGTACTTC
CDR3: CAIAPSTRSYEQYF

size: once
J: TRBJ1-6
V: TRBV18
D: NA
DNA: TGTGCCAGCTCACTGGTGGACAGCTATAATTCACCCCTCCACTTT
CDR3: CASSLVDSYNSPLHF

size: NA
J: TRBJ2-3
V: TRBV10-1
D: NA
DNA: TGCGCCAGCAGTGCTGGCCTAGGTGGATCAGATACGCAGTATTTT
CDR3: CASSAGLGGSDTQYF

size: NA
J: TRBJ2-2
V: TRBV24-1
D: TRBD1
DNA: TGTGCCACCAGTGATTTCCCGGGACAGCTGAACACCGGGGAGCTGTTTTTT
CDR3: CATSDFPGQLNTGELFF

size: NA
J: TRBJ2-1
V: TRBV19
D: TRBD2
DNA: TGTGCCAGTAGTATCTTGGGACTAGCGGGAGGTTACAATGAGCAGTTCTTC
CDR3: CASSILGLAGGYNEQFF

size: NA
J: TRBJ2-2
V: TRBV9
D: NA
DNA: TGTGCCAGCAGCAAACGGGAGAACACCGGGGAGCTGTTTTTT
CDR3: CASSKRENTGELFF

size: NA
J: TRBJ2-7
V: TRBV28
D: NA
DNA: TGTGCCAGCAGTTCCGCAGGGAACGACTACGAGCAGTACTTC
CDR3: CASSSAGNDYEQYF

size: once
J: TRBJ2-7
V: TRBV7-9
D: TRBD1
DNA: TGTGCCAGCACCGCATACACCGGACAGGGGGTCTCCTACGAGCAGTACTTC
CDR3: CASTAYTGQGVSYEQYF

size: NA
J: TRBJ1-2
V: TRBV7-3
D: TRBD1
DNA: TGTGTCAGCAGCTTACAGGGGGCAGATGGCTACACCTTC
CDR3: CVSSLQGADGYTF

size: NA
J: TRBJ2-3
V: TRBV4-2
D: TRBD2
DNA: TGTGCCAGCAGCCAAGGGCTAGCGGGGACAGATACGCAGTATTTT
CDR3: CASSQGLAGTDTQYF

size: NA
J: TRBJ1-1
V: TRBV19
D: TRBD1
DNA: TGTGCCAGTAGCTGGACAGGGGACACTGAAGCTTTCTTT
CDR3: CASSWTGDTEAFF

size: NA
J: TRBJ2-7
V: TRBV4-3
D: NA
DNA: TGCGCCAGCAGCCAGGGGATGGGGGACATCTCCTACGAGCAGTACTTC
CDR3: CASSQGMGDISYEQYF

size: NA
J: TRBJ1-2
V: TRBV28
D: NA
DNA: TGTGCCAGCAGTTTGGACATCAACTATGGCTACACCTTC
CDR3: CASSLDINYGYTF